These 32 T cell receptor beta chains came from one sample sequenced in a study of shared clonotypes between healthy human individuals (TCRdb year 2020). Library construction relied on the immunoSEQ multiplex PCR assay. TCRdb provides this immuneACCESS table in a form limited to in-frame rearrangements. Some clones are lacking; in checked studies, under half of them reflect an unresolved V gene, and why the rest are absent is not known. The sample table contains about 610,000 clones; only one count was recorded for about 96% of them. Roughly 0.1% of the sample rests with the top ten. CD8 naive samples consisted of CD45RO-negative cells that were positively selected for CCR7, yielding a CD45RA+CCR7+ population without TemRA cells. Sample: naive CD8+ T cells sorted from blood. The cell subset or site label, as the study defines it: CD45RA+CCR7+. The source of these receptors is a young woman in good health.

This clone occurred once. Other nucleotide sequences from this sample produce the same CDR3. CDR3 amino acids: CASSYGGGSYEQYF. CDR3 bases: TGTGCCAGCAGTTACGGGGGGGGCTCCTACGAGCAGTACTTC. The chain has TRBV6-5 and TRBJ2-7; 7 nucleotides line up with TRBD2. Per the germline V gene, CDR1 is MNHEY and CDR2 is SVGAGI. With 2 bases clipped from V and 0 bases from J, the junction kept 1 base outside the gene matches. CDR3 length equals 14 residues.

The V and J genes are TRBV5-8 and TRBJ1-4; D is ambiguous. Germline V gene sequence: CDR1 SGHTS, CDR2 YDEGEE. The CDR3 runs 15 residues. Trimming stripped 2 bases from V and 0 bases from J, with 8 bases between. The CDR3 is CASSLAGTTNEKLFF. CDR3 in DNA: TGTGCCAGCAGCTTAGCAGGAACAACTAATGAAAAACTGTTTTTT.

This clone came up once. The chain carries TRBV7-8 and TRBJ2-5; D remains ambiguous. The V and J ends lost 5 bases and 4 bases respectively, with 20 bases between them. CDR3 length equals 16 residues. Looked up from germline, CDR1 is SGHVS and CDR2 is FQNEAQ. Here the CDR3 DNA reads TGTGCCAGCAGCGGAGATTCAGGCCCAATTGGAGAGACCCAGTACTTC. Protein product: CASSGDSGPIGETQYF.

V gene TRBV28 combines with J gene TRBJ2-7; the D is unclear. V shed 6 bases and J shed 3 bases, with 12 bases lying between them. Germline V gene lookup returns CDR1 MDHEN and CDR2 SYDVKM. This CDR3 is 13 amino acids long. The chain's CDR3 is CASSTRGDYEQYF. In DNA form, the CDR3 reads TGTGCCAGCAGCACGCGTGGGGACTACGAGCAGTACTTC.

This clone was seen a handful of times. The chain joins TRBV7-9 to TRBJ2-1; D not certain. Germline CDR1 and CDR2: SEHNR and FQNEAQ (reference sequence). V lost 1 base, J lost 8 bases, and 6 bases lay in between. CDR3 length: 12 residues. The CDR3 region is CASSLVRDEQFF. The CDR3 DNA is TGTGCCAGCAGCTTAGTTAGAGATGAGCAGTTCTTC.

This sequence joins TRBV5-1 and TRBJ2-2; D is undetermined. The CDR3 totals 16 residues. Trimming removed 0 bases at V and 0 bases at J, with 9 bases between. The germline gives CDR1 SGHRS, CDR2 YFSETQ. The CDR3 loop is CASSLAESPNTGELFF. The CDR3 coding sequence is TGCGCCAGCAGCTTGGCCGAATCCCCGAACACCGGGGAGCTGTTTTTT. The variable domain in full, completed from reference TRBV5-1 and TRBJ2-2, reads KAGVTQTPRYLIKTRGQQVTLSCSPISGHRSVSWYQQTPGQGLQFLFEYFSETQRNKGNFPGRFSGRQFSNSRSEMNVSTLELGDSALYLCASSLAESPNTGELFFGEGSRLTVL.

The chain couples TRBV5-1 to TRBJ2-3; D is undetermined. Germline V gene lookup returns CDR1 SGHRS and CDR2 YFSETQ. CDR3 length: 14 amino acids. Trimming took off 6 bases at V and 0 bases at J, with 11 bases between the two ends. CDR3 coding DNA: TGCGCCAGCACGGATTGGACGAGCACAGATACGCAGTATTTT. Residues: CASTDWTSTDTQYF.

The chain employs TRBV15 and TRBJ2-1; D remains unclear. The length of the CDR3 is 14 residues. The ends were cut back, 0 bases at V and 7 bases at J, with 10 bases in the middle. Germline lookup yields CDR1 LNHNV and CDR2 YYDKDF (reference sequence). CDR3 in amino acids: CATSREEDWNEQFF. The CDR3 DNA follows: TGTGCCACCAGCAGAGAGGAAGATTGGAATGAGCAGTTCTTC.

The rearrangement links TRBV28 to TRBJ2-7; a weak D match, TRBD2 (5 bases). This CDR3 spans 13 amino acids. V gave up 5 bases and J gave up 4 bases, with 12 bases separating them. Germline V gene data show CDR1 as MDHEN and CDR2 as SYDVKM. The CDR3 spells CASSLALSYEQYF. CDR3 sequence (DNA): TGTGCCAGCAGTCTAGCATTATCGTACGAGCAGTACTTC.

The chain is built from TRBV28 and TRBJ1-5; 9 positions match TRBD1. Trimming took 5 bases from V and 5 from J; bases not matched to a gene: 16. Per germline, CDR1 MDHEN and CDR2 SYDVKM. This CDR3 has 18 residues. Here the CDR3 reads CASSNPQGAWDGDQPQHF. DNA of the CDR3: TGTGCCAGCAGTAACCCACAGGGGGCGTGGGATGGGGATCAGCCCCAGCATTTT.

The chain employs TRBV6-5 and TRBJ1-4; D is unclear. Per the germline V gene, CDR1 is MNHEY and CDR2 is SVGAGI. With 0 bases removed from V and 5 bases from J, the gap between germline ends came to 13 bases. There are 16 residues in the CDR3. CDR3 DNA: TGTGCCAGCAGTTACTCGCGGCAAGCTAGCAATGAAAAACTGTTTTTT. Its protein product is CASSYSRQASNEKLFF.

The V and J genes are TRBV29-1 and TRBJ2-5; TRBD2 matches at 7 bases. The J call is doubtful: the DNA matches TRBJ2-7 better. The CDR3 is 13 residues long. Germline assignment: CDR1 SQVTM and CDR2 ANQGSEA. CDR3 in DNA: TGCAGCGTCGCTAGCGGCAAAACCTACGAGCAGTACTTC. Translation gives CSVASGKTYEQYF.

The chain uses TRBV19 and TRBJ1-1; D gene unclear. CDR1 and CDR2 (germline): LNHDA, SQIVND (reference sequence). V was trimmed by 2 bases and J by 4 bases, leaving 8 bases between them. The CDR3 runs to 13 residues. CDR3 bases: TGTGCCAGTAGTATAACGAAGGGCACTGAAGCTTTCTTT. Translated, it gives CASSITKGTEAFF.

V usage is TRBV27 and J usage is TRBJ2-1; D gene ambiguous. The germline gives CDR1 MNHEY, CDR2 SMNVEV (reference sequence). The CDR3 totals 15 residues. Between the trimmed V and J ends, which lost 2 bases and 2 bases, there was a span of 10 bases. Written as DNA, the CDR3 is TGTGCCAGCAGTTTAACGGCCAGTCCCTACAATGAGCAGTTCTTC. This translates into CASSLTASPYNEQFF.

The chain employs TRBV25-1 and TRBJ1-5, with a tentative D call TRBD1 (6 bases). Germline CDR1 and CDR2: MGHDK and SYGVNS. This CDR3 has 15 amino acids. The V gene lost 4 bases and the J gene lost 6 bases, with 16 bases spanning the gap. The CDR3 nucleotides read TGTGCCAGCAGTGGGAGGGGGGAGCGGGGTCAGCCCCAGCATTTT. Residues: CASSGRGERGQPQHF.

The CDR3 region is CASSIFLAGVVASNTGELFF. The CDR3 nucleotides read TGTGCCAGTAGTATCTTCCTAGCGGGAGTAGTGGCCTCGAACACCGGGGAGCTGTTTTTT. V is TRBV19 and J is TRBJ2-2; 10 positions match TRBD2. In germline, CDR1 is LNHDA, CDR2 SQIVND (reference sequence). With V trimmed by 3 bases and J by 0 bases, 13 bases remained unmatched. This CDR3 spans 20 amino acids.

As to this clone: At the DNA level, this CDR3 is encoded by other sequences in the same sample as well. The rearrangement joins TRBV27 to TRBJ1-4; D not resolved. CDR3 length: 13 amino acids. Trimming shortened V by 9 bases and J by 0 bases, and 8 bases separated the two germline ends. Looked up from germline, CDR1 is MNHEY and CDR2 is SMNVEV (reference sequence). This chain's CDR3 is CASSPATNEKLFF. As DNA, the CDR3 is TGTGCCAGTAGTCCCGCAACTAATGAAAAACTGTTTTTT.

The chain is built from TRBV19 and TRBJ1-2; D ambiguous. Per the germline V gene, CDR1 is LNHDA and CDR2 is SQIVND (reference sequence). The germline V and J ends were trimmed by 1 base and 0 bases, with 9 bases remaining between them. This CDR3 comprises 15 residues. CDR3 nucleotide sequence: TGTGCCAGTAGTATAGCGCCAGTAGCTAACTATGGCTACACCTTC. Amino acids: CASSIAPVANYGYTF.

The chain carries TRBV10-3 and TRBJ2-7; D could derive from TRBD1 or TRBD2 (5 bases each). Trimming removed 11 bases at V and 2 bases at J, with 19 bases between. The germline gives CDR1 ENHRY, CDR2 SYGVKD. There are 14 residues in the CDR3. CDR3 amino acids: CAVGTEDRTYEQYF. The CDR3 DNA sequence: TGTGCCGTCGGGACGGAGGATAGAACCTACGAGCAGTACTTC.

With respect to this clone: In the same sample, other DNA sequences code for this CDR3. The chain joins TRBV28 to TRBJ1-1, with TRBD1 as a possible D gene (6 bases). The CDR3 is made up of 13 amino acids. Germline V gene lookup returns CDR1 MDHEN and CDR2 SYDVKM. V shed 3 bases and J shed 5 bases, with 10 bases lying between them. CDR3 sequence: CASSLGGATEAFF. In DNA form, the CDR3 reads TGTGCCAGCAGTTTGGGGGGGGCAACTGAAGCTTTCTTT.

This chain links TRBV19 with TRBJ2-7; no reliable D call. Germline CDR1 and CDR2: LNHDA and SQIVND (reference sequence). Trimming pared 9 bases from V and 3 bases from J, leaving 24 bases between. The CDR3 is 16 amino acids. The CDR3 DNA reads as TGTGCCAGCGCGCCTGAAGGAGAAGCCAGTAGCTACGAGCAGTACTTC. Its protein is CASAPEGEASSYEQYF.

This chain connects TRBV9 to TRBJ1-2; D might be TRBD1 (5 bases). The CDR3 sequence is 12 residues long. Per the germline V gene, CDR1 is SGDLS and CDR2 is YYNGEE. Trimming pared 0 bases from V and 7 bases from J, leaving 7 bases between. DNA for the CDR3: TGTGCCAGCAGCGTAGGAGGGGCTGGCTACACCTTC. Its translation is CASSVGGAGYTF.

This chain uses TRBV4-1 with TRBJ2-5; 8 nucleotides agree with TRBD2. The DNA end lines up better with TRBJ2-7; the J call may be wrong. Germline V gene lookup returns CDR1 MGHRA and CDR2 YSYEKL. This CDR3 has 14 amino acids. The CDR3 DNA reads TGCGCCAGCAGCCACTTTGCGGGAGGCTACGAGCAGTACTTC. Translated, it gives CASSHFAGGYEQYF.

The rearrangement links TRBV27 to TRBJ1-5; perhaps TRBD1 as D (6 bases). The CDR3 sequence is 14 residues long. The V and J ends lost 3 bases and 7 bases respectively, with 13 bases between them. Germline V CDR1 and CDR2: MNHEY, SMNVEV (reference sequence). In DNA form, the CDR3 reads TGTGCCAGCAGTTTCGTGGGGGCGGGACAGCCCCAGCATTTT. It specifies CASSFVGAGQPQHF.

The rearrangement joins TRBV7-9 to TRBJ2-7; no definite D call. Deletions cut 2 bases from V and 1 base from J, with 6 bases between. The CDR3 spans 13 residues. Germline lookup yields CDR1 SEHNR and CDR2 FQNEAQ (reference sequence). This CDR3 reads CASSLHQSYEQYF. The CDR3 nucleotides are TGTGCCAGCAGCTTACATCAATCCTACGAGCAGTACTTC.

V is TRBV29-1 and J is TRBJ2-7, with D possibly being TRBD1 (6 bases). The CDR3 consists of 14 residues. Trimming took 1 base from V and 4 from J, leaving 14 bases between them. Germline V gives CDR1 SQVTM, CDR2 ANQGSEA. The CDR3 DNA is TGCAGCGTTGAAGTGGCAGGGGCAGGGTACGAGCAGTACTTC. Protein: CSVEVAGAGYEQYF.

The chain couples TRBV4-1 to TRBJ2-5; D might be TRBD1 (5 bases). Germline V CDR1 and CDR2: MGHRA, YSYEKL. The CDR3 covers 13 residues. Trimming removed 6 bases from V and 0 bases from J, with 8 bases in between. As DNA, the CDR3 is TGCGCCAGCAGAGGACACAACCAAGAGACCCAGTACTTC. Residues: CASRGHNQETQYF.

The CDR3 sequence is CASSLGGPLEAFF. The CDR3 DNA is TGTGCCAGCAGTCTCGGCGGGCCACTGGAGGCTTTCTTT. The rearrangement joins TRBV27 to TRBJ1-1, with D unclear. The V gene lost 5 bases and the J gene lost 11 bases, with 18 bases spanning the gap. The germline gives CDR1 MNHEY, CDR2 SMNVEV (reference sequence). The CDR3 is 13 residues long.

V usage is TRBV27 and J usage is TRBJ1-2, with a possible D match to TRBD1 (5 bases). V was shortened by 0 bases and J by 8 bases, with 13 bases between the two germline ends. Germline V gene data show CDR1 as MNHEY and CDR2 as SMNVEV (reference sequence). The CDR3 is 14 residues long. CDR3 amino acids: CASSLSGGGKGYTF. The CDR3 nucleotides read TGTGCCAGCAGTTTATCCGGGGGTGGTAAAGGCTACACCTTC.

The chain uses TRBV6-1 and TRBJ2-7, with 14 bases aligning to TRBD2. Germline V gene data show CDR1 as MNHNS and CDR2 as SASEGT. The length of the CDR3 is 19 residues. V was clipped by 7 bases and J by 0 bases; unmatched bases: 14. In DNA, the CDR3 is TGTGCCAGCACTGACAGACCGGGACTAGCGGGAGCCCTCTCCTACGAGCAGTACTTC. This sequence encodes CASTDRPGLAGALSYEQYF.

This clone was counted once. The chain is built from TRBV27 and TRBJ2-1, with 13 bases identical to TRBD2. Trimming removed 5 bases from V and 5 bases from J; junction bases left unmatched: 6. This CDR3 spans 16 amino acids. Germline CDR1 MNHEY, CDR2 SMNVEV (reference sequence). In DNA, the CDR3 is TGTGCCAGCAGTGTCGGGACTAGCGGGATTCACAATGAGCAGTTCTTC. Protein product: CASSVGTSGIHNEQFF.

This chain joins TRBV2 and TRBJ1-2; D is undetermined. Trimming removed 2 bases from V and 6 bases from J, with 10 bases in between. The germline V gene has CDR1 SNHLY and CDR2 FYNNEI. This CDR3 comprises 13 residues. CDR3 DNA: TGTGCCAGCAGTGAAATAGCAGGACATGGCTACACCTTC. It is translated as CASSEIAGHGYTF.